What follows are 4 T cell receptor beta chains derived from one specimen sequenced in a study of blood T cells in healthy people across ages. With a J-beta primer mix and a sample-barcoded 5' primer, a second PCR ran roughly 6 to 12 cycles. TCRdb processed the 5' RACE reads anew with MiXCR; each CDR3 protein has one entry. The sample has around 500,000 distinct CDR3 sequences, about 27% seen once. These data were likewise used in another study, on T cells of mothers and their children.

Sequenced sample: blood. The receptors were sampled from a boy aged 2 to 10 in good health.

The chain couples TRBV7-2 to TRBJ2-5, with TRBD2 identical over 7 bases. The DNA end is a closer match to TRBJ2-1, so the J assignment may be wrong. Germline CDR1 reads SGHTA; CDR2 reads FQGNSA. The CDR3 has 14 amino acids. The CDR3 loop reads CASSLAGGSNEQFF. The CDR3 DNA follows: TGTGCCAGCAGCTTAGCTGGCGGGAGCAATGAGCAGTTCTTC.

Only a few counts were recorded for this clonotype. The V and J genes are TRBV20-1 and TRBJ2-5; 11 bases line up with TRBD2. The CDR3 has 12 residues. Germline assignment: CDR1 DFQATT and CDR2 SNEGSKA (reference sequence). CDR3 DNA sequence: TGCATGGCGACTAGCGGGGCGGAGACCCAGTACTTC. Translation: CMATSGAETQYF.

This clonotype was seen only a few times. The chain combines TRBV5-1 with TRBJ2-7; 9 bases are shared with TRBD1. The V gene end was trimmed by 2 bases and the J gene end by 2 bases; junction bases not matched to a gene: 11. The germline CDR1 and CDR2 sequences are SGHRS and YFSETQ. The CDR3 consists of 17 residues. The CDR3 protein is CASSFSPSGTGTYEQYF. DNA for the CDR3: TGCGCCAGCAGCTTTTCCCCAAGCGGGACAGGGACCTACGAGCAGTACTTC.

The gene calls are TRBV20-1 and TRBJ1-2; 8 bases are a match to TRBD1. The germline gives CDR1 DFQATT, CDR2 SNEGSKA (reference sequence). The ends lost 5 bases at V and 6 bases at J; junction bases unmatched: 11. The CDR3 covers 14 residues. The CDR3 here is CSASSQGAADGYTF. In DNA, the CDR3 is TGCAGTGCTTCTTCGCAGGGGGCTGCGGATGGCTACACCTTC.